The clone carrying this T cell receptor beta chain was picked up many times. The antigen is not known. CDR3 length: 14 residues. V lost 7 bases, J lost 7 bases, and 19 bases lay in between. Germline V gives CDR1 ENHRY, CDR2 SYGVKD. The data were taken from a study of metastatic and nonmetastatic thyroid tumors. Findings and caveats of the study: Versus benign nodules, malignant thyroid tumors reportedly had significantly higher TCR beta diversity, in blood and tumor.

Patients underwent thyroid surgery, and none had received any treatment before it. Authors' methods: The authors used CDR3 differences across clinicopathological groups to build a distant-metastasis classifier for papillary thyroid cancer. TCRdb re-called the PCR reads through MiXCR. Clone size and V and J calls follow TCRdb, not the original study. This sample has more than 15,000 clones, with 20% to 30% found just once. The chain carries TRBV10-3 and TRBJ1-2; TRBD1 is a possible D gene (5 bases). This clonotype originated in a male donor with papillary thyroid cancer or a benign thyroid nodule (not recorded which). Some clones in this sample may be carry-over from other donors' samples. The sequencing sample was made of blood. CDR3 nucleotides: TGTGCCATCACCTGGGACCCGTCGAGGGGTGGCTACACCTTC. Its protein product is CAITWDPSRGGYTF.